The sequence of this T cell receptor (beta chain) was determined in a study of T cells after posttransplantation cyclophosphamide. The study, taken as a whole, reports: Skin or GI-infiltrating T cells shared few TRB sequences with blood. Recipient CMV seropositivity and CMV reactivation strongly tracked TRB clonality. Later blood repertoires were often dominated by clones from the donor CD8+ memory compartment.

Germline values: CDR1 SGDLS, CDR2 YYNGEE. Trimming took 0 bases from V and 4 from J; bases not matched to a gene: 7. The CDR3 has 16 amino acids. As for this clone: The antigen remains undetermined.

TCRdb's table, derived via immunoSEQ multiplex PCR, lists solely in-frame clones and lacks some. The profile shows about 50,000 clones, 85% to 95% of them singletons. V gene TRBV9 combines with J gene TRBJ1-3; TRBD1 matches at 7 bases. The material sequenced was PBMCs. The source of this sequence is a woman aged 30 to 39 in good health and a related stem cell transplant donor. The chain's CDR3 is CASSVANRGTGNTIYF. CDR3 bases: TGTGCCAGCAGCGTAGCTAACAGGGGAACGGGAAACACCATATATTTT.